These 8 T cell receptor beta chains originate from one sample sequenced in a study of sequential checkpoint blockade in melanoma. The table came from immunoSEQ multiplex PCR; TCRdb's copy has only in-frame clones and leaves some out. The data hold around 10,000 clones, with roughly 72% observed a single time. Treatment indicated: randomized to nivolumab then ipilimumab (arm A) or the reverse (arm B). Material: CD8+ T cells sorted from blood (inferred from file names), obtained from a patient given nivolumab and ipilimumab in sequence. All receptors come from a human donor with melanoma.

The chain has TRBV27 and TRBJ2-3, with 15 bases fitting TRBD2. This CDR3 has 15 amino acids. Trimming cost V 5 bases and J 11 bases; bases outside gene matches: 8. Germline loops: CDR1 MNHEY, CDR2 SMNVEV (reference sequence). CDR3 coding DNA: TGTGCCAGCAGTACCGGGACTAGCGGGGGGTCCAAGCAGTATTTT. Protein: CASSTGTSGGSKQYF.

The table lists this clone with a count of one. The chain has TRBV5-4 and TRBJ1-2, with no clear D. This CDR3 is built from 14 residues. CDR1 SGHNT and CDR2 YYREEE come from the germline V gene (reference sequence). Trimming left V 2 bases short and J 3 bases short, with 11 bases between. Here the CDR3 reads CASSFSGFDYGYTF. CDR3 nucleotide sequence: TGTGCCAGCAGCTTTTCCGGGTTTGACTATGGCTACACCTTC. Full variable domain (remainder filled in from reference TRBV5-4 and TRBJ1-2): ETGVTQSPTHLIKTRGQQVTLRCSSQSGHNTVSWYQQALGQGPQFIFQYYREEENGRGNFPPRFSGLQFPNYSSELNVNALELDDSALYLCASSFSGFDYGYTFGSGTRLTVV.

The V and J genes are TRBV27 and TRBJ2-1, with D possibly TRBD1 on 5 matching bases. V dropped 2 bases and J dropped 1 base, with 6 bases sitting between them. Germline V gene sequence: CDR1 MNHEY, CDR2 SMNVEV (reference sequence). The CDR3 spans 14 residues. CDR3: CASSLQGSYNEQFF. The CDR3 DNA reads as TGTGCCAGCAGTTTACAGGGATCCTACAATGAGCAGTTCTTC.

This chain uses TRBV9 with TRBJ1-2, with D possibly being TRBD1 (5 bases). The germline gives CDR1 SGDLS, CDR2 YYNGEE. Trimming took 4 bases from V and 6 from J, leaving 16 bases between them. The length of the CDR3 is 14 residues. The CDR3 DNA sequence: TGTGCCAGCAGCACGAGGGGAGGGGCAGATGGCTACACCTTC. Amino acids: CASSTRGGADGYTF.

This chain joins TRBV30 and TRBJ2-7, with unresolved D. Germline loops: CDR1 GTSNPN, CDR2 SVGIG (reference sequence). The CDR3 runs to 11 residues. Deletions cut 3 bases from V and 4 bases from J, with 7 bases between. CDR3 residues: CAWRLAYEQYF. CDR3 nucleotide sequence: TGTGCCTGGAGACTTGCGTACGAGCAGTACTTC.

The chain carries TRBV7-9 and TRBJ2-1; 10 positions match TRBD1. Germline V lookup: CDR1 SEHNR, CDR2 FQNEAQ (reference sequence). The CDR3 covers 14 residues. The V gene end was trimmed by 5 bases and the J gene end by 7 bases; junction bases not matched to a gene: 5. The CDR3 coding sequence is TGTGCCAGCAGCCCCGGACAGGGGGTGAATGAGCAGTTCTTC. It is translated as CASSPGQGVNEQFF.

The chain is built from TRBV9 and TRBJ2-7, with 12 bases identical to TRBD1. The CDR3 sequence is 14 residues long. With 2 bases clipped from V and 4 bases from J, the junction kept 1 base outside the gene matches. Germline lookup yields CDR1 SGDLS and CDR2 YYNGEE. The CDR3 protein is CASSVGQGAYEQYF. CDR3 nucleotide sequence: TGTGCCAGCAGCGTGGGACAGGGGGCTTACGAGCAGTACTTC.

The chain is built from TRBV5-4 and TRBJ2-5; 9 bases align to TRBD1. Germline assignment: CDR1 SGHNT and CDR2 YYREEE (reference sequence). V shed 3 bases, J shed 11 bases, and the junction held 11 bases outside the gene matches. The CDR3 is 14 amino acids. The CDR3 reads CASSSGQGPGEQYF. The CDR3 DNA reads as TGTGCCAGCAGCTCGGGACAGGGCCCCGGGGAGCAGTACTTC.